These 21 T cell receptor beta chains were sequenced from one sample in a study of blood T cell repertoires in COVID-19. TCRdb keeps only in-frame clones here, not all; method: immunoSEQ multiplex PCR. The sample lists 220,000 or so clones; roughly 84% were seen once. The specimen sequenced was peripheral blood. These receptors were taken from a woman of 80 years or more with acute or convalescent COVID-19.

The V call is TRBV19, the J call TRBJ2-5; possibly TRBD1 for D (5 bases). The germline CDR1 and CDR2 sequences are LNHDA and SQIVND (reference sequence). V gave up 5 bases and J gave up 1 base, with 14 bases separating them. The CDR3 is 15 residues long. The CDR3 is CASSAPGISQETQYF. The CDR3 DNA follows: TGTGCCAGTAGTGCCCCAGGGATCTCCCAAGAGACCCAGTACTTC.

The V call is TRBV28, the J call TRBJ2-7; a weak D match, TRBD1 (5 bases). V was pared by 2 bases and J by 3 bases, with 11 bases between. The CDR3 has 14 residues. Germline CDR1 reads MDHEN; CDR2 reads SYDVKM. Here the CDR3 reads CASSLTGGHYEQYF. The CDR3 coding sequence is TGTGCCAGCAGTTTAACGGGCGGACACTACGAGCAGTACTTC.

This chain links TRBV6-6 with TRBJ2-2, with D perhaps TRBD1 (6 bases). CDR1 and CDR2 from the germline V gene are MNHNY and SVGAGI (reference sequence). V was shortened by 5 bases and J by 7 bases, with 11 bases between the two germline ends. The CDR3 length is 13 residues. CDR3 sequence: CASSDPGHGELFF. The CDR3 DNA sequence: TGTGCCAGCAGTGACCCGGGACACGGGGAGCTGTTTTTT.

The CDR3 here is CASSEAVGTVQETQYF. The CDR3 bases are TGTGCCAGCAGTGAAGCGGTAGGGACAGTACAAGAGACCCAGTACTTC. The chain employs TRBV6-1 and TRBJ2-5; 7 positions match TRBD1. The V segment lost 0 bases and the J segment 2 bases; nucleotides outside the gene matches: 6. CDR1 is MNHNS, CDR2 SASEGT, per germline. This CDR3 has 16 amino acids.

V is TRBV7-8 and J is TRBJ1-4, with 7 bases lining up with TRBD1. The CDR3 contains 14 residues. V trimming: 6 bases; J trimming: 5 bases; junction bases outside the gene matches: 6. Germline assignment: CDR1 SGHVS and CDR2 FQNEAQ. The CDR3 coding sequence is TGTGCCAGCAGGTACAGGGGCCGGAATGAAAAACTGTTTTTT. Amino acids: CASRYRGRNEKLFF.

This clone has a handful of counts. J is TRBJ2-7 and V is TRBV6-5; possibly TRBD1 for D (5 bases). V was trimmed by 6 bases and J by 6 bases, leaving 15 bases between them. In germline, CDR1 is MNHEY, CDR2 SVGAGI. CDR3 length: 13 residues. CDR3 nucleotide sequence: TGTGCCAGCAGGGACATCAATCTCCCCGAGCAGTACTTC. Amino acid sequence: CASRDINLPEQYF.

This clone was counted between two and nine times. The chain recombines TRBV11-1 with TRBJ2-7; 10 bases map to TRBD2. After removal of 5 bases from V and 5 bases from J, the junction contained 6 bases not matched to a gene. The germline gives CDR1 SGHAT, CDR2 FQDESV (reference sequence). The CDR3 has 14 amino acids. CDR3: CASSRAGGPNEQYF. CDR3 bases: TGTGCCAGCAGCCGAGCGGGGGGGCCTAACGAGCAGTACTTC.

The CDR3 region has the DNA TGCGCCAGCAACTCGATCGGGACAGGGGATGATGGCTACACCTTC. Protein product: CASNSIGTGDDGYTF. The chain joins TRBV5-1 to TRBJ1-2, with 10 nucleotides matching TRBD1. CDR1 SGHRS and CDR2 YFSETQ come from the germline V gene. CDR3 length: 15 residues. Germline trimming cut 6 bases from V and 6 bases from J; bases unmatched to any gene: 11.

This clone was observed a single time. This sequence joins TRBV10-3 and TRBJ2-3, with TRBD2 matching 11 bases. The CDR3 spans 16 residues. Germline assignment: CDR1 ENHRY and CDR2 SYGVKD. J was trimmed by 3 bases and V by 6 bases; bases with no gene match: 8. CDR3 DNA: TGTGCCATCAGAGGGACTAGCGGAGAATATACAGATACGCAGTATTTT. It specifies CAIRGTSGEYTDTQYF.

The chain uses TRBV7-6 and TRBJ1-2, with D possibly being TRBD1 (5 bases). Germline CDR1 SGHVS, CDR2 FNYEAQ. This CDR3 region has 14 residues. Trimming removed 3 bases at V and 7 bases at J, with 15 bases between. Written as DNA, the CDR3 is TGTGCCAGCAGCTTGTCTTTCCAGGGAGGTGGCTACACCTTC. Translation: CASSLSFQGGGYTF.

The chain employs TRBV9 and TRBJ1-5; no clear D. This CDR3 contains 15 residues. The ends were cut back, 0 bases at V and 2 bases at J, with 9 bases in the middle. Germline assignment: CDR1 SGDLS and CDR2 YYNGEE. CDR3 coding DNA: TGTGCCAGCAGCGTAGATTCGGGTGGCAATCAGCCCCAGCATTTT. Protein: CASSVDSGGNQPQHF.

The gene calls are TRBV7-8 and TRBJ1-1; tentative D call: TRBD1 (5 bases). CDR3 size: 13 residues. Germline CDR1 and CDR2: SGHVS and FQNEAQ. V lost 6 bases, J lost 4 bases, and 12 bases lay in between. CDR3 protein: CASRFGGSTEAFF. The CDR3 DNA follows: TGTGCCAGCAGGTTCGGGGGGAGCACTGAAGCTTTCTTT. Using reference TRBV7-8 and TRBJ1-1 for the parts outside the CDR3, the full variable domain is GAGVSQSPRYKVAKRGQDVALRCDPISGHVSLFWYQQALGQGPEFLTYFQNEAQLDKSGLPSDRFFAERPEGSVSTLKIQRTQQEDSAVYLCASRFGGSTEAFFGQGTRLTVV.

The chain has TRBV6-5 and TRBJ2-3; D is unresolved. Looked up from germline, CDR1 is MNHEY and CDR2 is SVGAGI. V lost 7 bases to trimming and J lost 5 bases, with 7 bases between them. This CDR3 comprises 11 residues. The CDR3 nucleotides read TGTGCCAGCACCGCCAGAGATACGCAGTATTTT. Translated: CASTARDTQYF.

This clone was observed a handful of times. The chain combines TRBV11-2 with TRBJ2-1; perhaps TRBD2 as D (5 bases). The CDR3 is 15 residues long. V was clipped by 0 bases and J by 1 base, with 7 bases between them. Germline V CDR1 and CDR2: SGHAT, FQNNGV. Here the CDR3 DNA reads TGTGCCAGCAGCTTAGACCGGGGATCCTACAATGAGCAGTTCTTC. Protein: CASSLDRGSYNEQFF. Supplemented by reference TRBV11-2 and TRBJ2-1, the full variable domain reads EAGVAQSPRYKIIEKRQSVAFWCNPISGHATLYWYQQILGQGPKLLIQFQNNGVVDDSQLPKDRFSAERLKGVDSTLKIQPAKLEDSAVYLCASSLDRGSYNEQFFGPGTRLTVL.

The chain joins TRBV28 to TRBJ1-6; perhaps TRBD1 as D (5 bases). The V end lost 2 bases, the J end lost 11 bases, and 7 bases lay between the germline ends. Germline lookup yields CDR1 MDHEN and CDR2 SYDVKM. This CDR3 spans 12 amino acids. DNA of the CDR3: TGTGCCAGCAGTTTACCGGGGGCACCCCTCCACTTT. It specifies CASSLPGAPLHF. Together with reference TRBV28 and TRBJ1-6, the CDR3 gives the full variable domain: DVKVTQSSRYLVKRTGEKVFLECVQDMDHENMFWYRQDPGLGLRLIYFSYDVKMKEKGDIPEGYSVSREKKERFSLILESASTNQTSMYLCASSLPGAPLHFGNGTRLTVT.

This chain connects TRBV6-5 to TRBJ2-5, with D tentatively TRBD1 (6 bases). The CDR3 is 14 amino acids. V was clipped by 6 bases and J by 2 bases, with 13 bases between them. The V gene's germline CDR1 is MNHEY and CDR2 SVGAGI. The DNA for the CDR3 is TGTGCCAGCAGGATGGGAACAGGGCAAGAGACCCAGTACTTC. As protein: CASRMGTGQETQYF.

This clone was observed once. V usage is TRBV5-1 and J usage is TRBJ1-6; D gene ambiguous. CDR1 is SGHRS, CDR2 YFSETQ, per germline. The CDR3 runs 13 residues. V gave up 9 bases and J gave up 9 bases, with 16 bases separating them. The CDR3 spells CATPAGDCSPLHF. Written as DNA, the CDR3 is TGCGCCACCCCTGCTGGAGATTGTTCACCCCTCCACTTT.

This chain's CDR3 is CASSQGQGLNTEAFF. CDR3 in DNA: TGTGCCAGCAGCCAAGGACAGGGATTGAACACTGAAGCTTTCTTT. The chain employs TRBV5-4 and TRBJ1-1, with 8 positions matching TRBD1. Losses at the gene ends were 4 bases for V and 0 bases for J; bases not matched to a gene: 5. CDR1 and CDR2 (germline): SGHNT, YYREEE (reference sequence). The CDR3 covers 15 residues.

The genes are TRBV21-1 and TRBJ2-6; TRBD1 was called by the table and not checked on the DNA. TRBV21-1 is marked as a pseudogene. This CDR3 is 20 amino acids long. The CDR3 sequence is CASSAWGPGQGFSGANVLTF. The CDR3 DNA follows: TGTGCCAGCAGCGCCTGGGGGCCGGGACAGGGTTTCTCCGGGGCCAACGTCCTGACTTTC.

Notes on this clone: Other DNA sequences from this sample encode an identical CDR3 as well. The rearrangement uses TRBV11-2 and TRBJ2-3, with D perhaps TRBD2 (6 bases). V was trimmed by 1 base and J by 1 base, leaving 9 bases between them. The CDR3 contains 15 residues. Germline CDR1 is SGHAT and CDR2 is FQNNGV. CDR3 DNA sequence: TGTGCCAGCAGCTTAGGCGGGGCTGGCACAGATACGCAGTATTTT. Protein product: CASSLGGAGTDTQYF.

This clone was counted a few times. V and J are TRBV3-1 (or the pseudogene TRBV3-2) and TRBJ1-1; 10 bases are a match to TRBD1. The V gene end was trimmed by 3 bases and the J gene end by 7 bases; junction bases not matched to a gene: 8. This CDR3 is built from 15 residues. Germline loops: CDR1 LGHDT, CDR2 YNNKEL (reference sequence). The CDR3 DNA reads as TGTGCCAGCAGCCACCTGGACAGGGGGGAGGGTGAAGCTTTCTTT. Its protein is CASSHLDRGEGEAFF.